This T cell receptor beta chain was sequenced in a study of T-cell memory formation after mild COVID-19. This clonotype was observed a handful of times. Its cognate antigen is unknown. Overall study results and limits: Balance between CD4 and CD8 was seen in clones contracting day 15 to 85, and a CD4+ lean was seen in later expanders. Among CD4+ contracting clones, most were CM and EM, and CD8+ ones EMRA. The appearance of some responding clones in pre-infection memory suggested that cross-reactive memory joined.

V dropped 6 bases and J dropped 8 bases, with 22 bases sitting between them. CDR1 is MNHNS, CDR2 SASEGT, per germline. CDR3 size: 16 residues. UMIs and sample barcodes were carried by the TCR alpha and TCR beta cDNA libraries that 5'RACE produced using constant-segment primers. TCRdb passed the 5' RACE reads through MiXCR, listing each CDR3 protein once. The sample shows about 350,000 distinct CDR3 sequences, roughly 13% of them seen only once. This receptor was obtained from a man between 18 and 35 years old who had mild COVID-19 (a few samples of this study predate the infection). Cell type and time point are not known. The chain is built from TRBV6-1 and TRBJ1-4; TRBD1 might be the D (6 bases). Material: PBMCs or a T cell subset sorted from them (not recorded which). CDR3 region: CASRRGPQGKDEKLFF. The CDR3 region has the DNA TGTGCCAGCAGGCGGGGTCCACAGGGAAAGGACGAAAAACTGTTTTTT.